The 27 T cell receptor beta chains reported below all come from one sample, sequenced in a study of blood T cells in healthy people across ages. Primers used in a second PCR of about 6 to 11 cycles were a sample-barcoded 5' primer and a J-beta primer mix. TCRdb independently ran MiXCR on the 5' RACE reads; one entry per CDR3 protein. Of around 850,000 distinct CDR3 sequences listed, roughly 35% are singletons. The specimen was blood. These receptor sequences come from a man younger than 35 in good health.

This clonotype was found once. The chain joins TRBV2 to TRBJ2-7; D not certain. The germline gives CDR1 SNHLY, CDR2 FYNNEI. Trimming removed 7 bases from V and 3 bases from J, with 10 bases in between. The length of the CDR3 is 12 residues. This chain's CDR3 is CASKAGFYEQYF. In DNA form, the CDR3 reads TGTGCCAGCAAAGCAGGTTTCTACGAGCAGTACTTC.

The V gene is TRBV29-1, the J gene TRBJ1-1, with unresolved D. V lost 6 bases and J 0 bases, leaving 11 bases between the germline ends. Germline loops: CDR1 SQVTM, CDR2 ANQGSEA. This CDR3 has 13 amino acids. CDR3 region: CSVAGKMNTEAFF. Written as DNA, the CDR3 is TGCAGCGTCGCAGGAAAAATGAACACTGAAGCTTTCTTT.

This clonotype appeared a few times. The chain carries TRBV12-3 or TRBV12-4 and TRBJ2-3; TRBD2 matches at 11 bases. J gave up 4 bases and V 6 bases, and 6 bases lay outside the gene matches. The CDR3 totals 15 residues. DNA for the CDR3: TGTGCCAGCAGGATAGCGGGGGGGCGGGCAGATACGCAGTATTTT. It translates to CASRIAGGRADTQYF.

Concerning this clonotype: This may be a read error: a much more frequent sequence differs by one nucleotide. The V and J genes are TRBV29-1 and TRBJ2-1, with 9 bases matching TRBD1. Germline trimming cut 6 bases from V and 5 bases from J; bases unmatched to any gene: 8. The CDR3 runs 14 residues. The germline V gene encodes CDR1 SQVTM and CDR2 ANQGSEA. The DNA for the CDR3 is TGCAGCGTACGGGACAGGGAGGTACACAATGAGCAGTTCTTC. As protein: CSVRDREVHNEQFF.

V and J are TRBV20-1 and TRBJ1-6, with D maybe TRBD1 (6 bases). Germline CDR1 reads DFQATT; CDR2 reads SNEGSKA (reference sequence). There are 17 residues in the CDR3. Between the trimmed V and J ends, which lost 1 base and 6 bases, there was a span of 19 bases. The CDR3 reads CSARGPPRGSLNSPLHF. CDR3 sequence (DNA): TGCAGTGCTAGAGGCCCGCCCAGGGGCTCTCTTAATTCACCCCTCCACTTT.

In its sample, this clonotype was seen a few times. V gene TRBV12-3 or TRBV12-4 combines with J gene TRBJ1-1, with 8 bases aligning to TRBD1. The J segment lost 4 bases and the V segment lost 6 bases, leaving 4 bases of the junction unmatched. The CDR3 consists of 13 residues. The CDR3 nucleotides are TGTGCCAGCAGATCCACAGGGGGCACTGAAGCTTTCTTT. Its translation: CASRSTGGTEAFF.

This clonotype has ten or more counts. The chain's CDR3 is CAISAGGVQETQYF. The CDR3 coding sequence is TGTGCCATCAGTGCGGGGGGGGTCCAAGAGACCCAGTACTTC. This chain connects TRBV10-3 to TRBJ2-5, with 8 nucleotides matching TRBD2. The CDR3 has 14 amino acids. Germline trimming cut 4 bases from V and 1 base from J; bases unmatched to any gene: 2. The germline CDR1 and CDR2 sequences are ENHRY and SYGVKD.

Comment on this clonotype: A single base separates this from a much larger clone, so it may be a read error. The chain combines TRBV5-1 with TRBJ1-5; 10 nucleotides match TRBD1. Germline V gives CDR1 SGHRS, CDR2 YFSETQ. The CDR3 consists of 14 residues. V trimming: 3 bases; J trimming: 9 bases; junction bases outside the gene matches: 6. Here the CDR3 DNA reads TGCGCCAGCAGCTCCGGACAGGGGGATCGGCCCCAGCATTTT. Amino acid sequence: CASSSGQGDRPQHF.

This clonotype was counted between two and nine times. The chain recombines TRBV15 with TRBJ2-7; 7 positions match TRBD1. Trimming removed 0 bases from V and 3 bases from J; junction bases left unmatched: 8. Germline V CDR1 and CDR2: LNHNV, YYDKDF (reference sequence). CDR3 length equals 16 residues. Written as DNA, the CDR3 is TGTGCCACCAGCAGAGATCCGACAGGGAAAGGCTACGAGCAGTACTTC. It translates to CATSRDPTGKGYEQYF.

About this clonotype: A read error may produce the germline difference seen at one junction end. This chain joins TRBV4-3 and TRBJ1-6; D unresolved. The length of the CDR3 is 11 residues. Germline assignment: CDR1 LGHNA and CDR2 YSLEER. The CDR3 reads CASSQGGPPHF. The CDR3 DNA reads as TGCGCCAGCAGCCAAGGCGGACCCCCCCACTTT.

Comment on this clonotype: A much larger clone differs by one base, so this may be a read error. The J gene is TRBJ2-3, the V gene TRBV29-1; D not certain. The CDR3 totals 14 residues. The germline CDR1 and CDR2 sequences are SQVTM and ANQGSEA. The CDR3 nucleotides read TGCGGCGTTGAGAGTTTCTTTGACCCAGATACGCAGTATTTT. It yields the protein CGVESFFDPDTQYF.

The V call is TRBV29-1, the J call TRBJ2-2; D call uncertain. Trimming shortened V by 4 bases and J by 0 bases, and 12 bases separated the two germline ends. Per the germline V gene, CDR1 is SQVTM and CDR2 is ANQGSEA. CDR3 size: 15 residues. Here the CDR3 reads CSVGPRSPNTGELFF. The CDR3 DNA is TGCAGCGTTGGTCCCCGGTCCCCGAACACCGGGGAGCTGTTTTTT.

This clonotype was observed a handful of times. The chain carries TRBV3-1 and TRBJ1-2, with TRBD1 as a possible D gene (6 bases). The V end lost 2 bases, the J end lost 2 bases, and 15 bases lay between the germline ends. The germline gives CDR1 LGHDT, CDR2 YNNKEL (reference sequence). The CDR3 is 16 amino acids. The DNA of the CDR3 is TGTGCCAGCAGCCAAAGTGCAGGGGCCAAAAACTATGGCTACACCTTC. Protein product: CASSQSAGAKNYGYTF.

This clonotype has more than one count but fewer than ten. The CDR3 loop reads CASSRTSGGALETQYF. In nucleotides, the CDR3 is TGTGCCAGCAGCCGGACTAGCGGGGGGGCCTTGGAGACCCAGTACTTC. The rearrangement links TRBV7-2 to TRBJ2-5, with 15 bases identical to TRBD2. Germline lookup yields CDR1 SGHTA and CDR2 FQGNSA. The CDR3 is 16 amino acids. The V and J ends lost 5 bases and 5 bases, in that order; junction bases with no gene match: 6.

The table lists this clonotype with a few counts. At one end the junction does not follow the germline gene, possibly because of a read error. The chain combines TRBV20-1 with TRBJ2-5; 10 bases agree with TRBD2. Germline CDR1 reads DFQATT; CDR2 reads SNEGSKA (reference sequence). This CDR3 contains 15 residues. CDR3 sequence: CSARSSGGGEETQYF. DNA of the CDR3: TGCAGTGCTAGATCGAGCGGGGGGGGCGAAGAGACACAGTACTTC.

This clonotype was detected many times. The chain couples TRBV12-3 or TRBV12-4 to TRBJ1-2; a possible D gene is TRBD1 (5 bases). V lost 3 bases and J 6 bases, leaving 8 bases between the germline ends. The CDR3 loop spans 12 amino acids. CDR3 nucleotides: TGTGCCAGCAGTTTCAGGGTCCATGGCTACACCTTC. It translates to CASSFRVHGYTF.

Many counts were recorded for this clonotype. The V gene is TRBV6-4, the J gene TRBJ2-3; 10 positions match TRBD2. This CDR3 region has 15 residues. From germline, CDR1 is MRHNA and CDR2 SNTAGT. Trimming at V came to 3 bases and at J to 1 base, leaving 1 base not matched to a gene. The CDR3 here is CASSEGTSGTDTQYF. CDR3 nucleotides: TGTGCCAGCAGTGAAGGGACTAGCGGCACAGATACGCAGTATTTT.

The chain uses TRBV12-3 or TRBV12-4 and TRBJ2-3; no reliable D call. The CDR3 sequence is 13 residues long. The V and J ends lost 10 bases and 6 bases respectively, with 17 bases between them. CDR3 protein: CATFSSVPDTQYF. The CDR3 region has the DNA TGTGCCACCTTTAGTTCCGTCCCGGATACGCAGTATTTT.

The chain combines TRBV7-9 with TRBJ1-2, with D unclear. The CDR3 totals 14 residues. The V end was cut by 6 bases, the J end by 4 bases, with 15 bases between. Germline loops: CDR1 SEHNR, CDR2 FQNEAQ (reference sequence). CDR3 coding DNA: TGTGCCAGCAGTTCCCTGGTGGAGGTCTATGGCTACACCTTC. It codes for CASSSLVEVYGYTF.

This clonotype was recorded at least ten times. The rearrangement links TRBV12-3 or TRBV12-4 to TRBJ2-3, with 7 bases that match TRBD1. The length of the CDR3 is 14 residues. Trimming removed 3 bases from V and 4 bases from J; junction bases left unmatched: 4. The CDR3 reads CASSFDRDPDTQYF. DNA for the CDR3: TGTGCCAGCAGTTTCGACAGGGACCCAGATACGCAGTATTTT.

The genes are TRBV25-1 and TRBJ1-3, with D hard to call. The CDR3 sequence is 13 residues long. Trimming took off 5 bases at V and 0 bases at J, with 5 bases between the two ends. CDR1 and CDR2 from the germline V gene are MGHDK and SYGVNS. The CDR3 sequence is CASSTASGNTIYF. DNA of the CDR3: TGTGCCAGCAGTACCGCCTCTGGAAACACCATATATTTT.

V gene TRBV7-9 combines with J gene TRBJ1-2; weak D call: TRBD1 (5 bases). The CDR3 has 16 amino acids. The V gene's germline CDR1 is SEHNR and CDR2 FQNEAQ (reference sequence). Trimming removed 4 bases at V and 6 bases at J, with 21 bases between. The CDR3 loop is CASSSAPRGPRNGYTF. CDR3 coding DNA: TGTGCCAGCAGCTCAGCCCCACGGGGCCCGCGGAATGGCTACACCTTC. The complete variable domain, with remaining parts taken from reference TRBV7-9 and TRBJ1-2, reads DTGVSQNPRHKITKRGQNVTFRCDPISEHNRLYWYRQTLGQGPEFLTYFQNEAQLEKSRLLSDRFSAERPKGSFSTLEIQRTEQGDSAMYLCASSSAPRGPRNGYTFGSGTRLTVV.

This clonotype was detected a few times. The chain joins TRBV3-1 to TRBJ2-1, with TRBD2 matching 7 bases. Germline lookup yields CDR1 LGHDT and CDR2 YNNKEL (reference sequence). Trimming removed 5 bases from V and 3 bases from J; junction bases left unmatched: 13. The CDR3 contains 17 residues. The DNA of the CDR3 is TGTGCCAGCAGCTCTTGGGAGGGGCGCATAGACTACAATGAGCAGTTCTTC. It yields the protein CASSSWEGRIDYNEQFF.

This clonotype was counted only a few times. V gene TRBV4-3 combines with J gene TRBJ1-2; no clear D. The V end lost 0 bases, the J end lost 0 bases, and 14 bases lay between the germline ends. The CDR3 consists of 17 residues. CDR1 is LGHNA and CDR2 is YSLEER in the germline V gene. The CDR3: CASSQDPTGRANYGYTF. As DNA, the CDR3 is TGCGCCAGCAGCCAAGATCCCACCGGACGGGCTAACTATGGCTACACCTTC.

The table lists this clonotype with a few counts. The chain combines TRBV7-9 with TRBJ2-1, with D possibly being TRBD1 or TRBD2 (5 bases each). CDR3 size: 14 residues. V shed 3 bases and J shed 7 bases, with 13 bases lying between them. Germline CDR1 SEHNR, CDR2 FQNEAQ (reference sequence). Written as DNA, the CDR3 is TGTGCCAGCAGCTTCGAGGGCAGGGAGAATGAGCAGTTCTTC. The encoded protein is CASSFEGRENEQFF.

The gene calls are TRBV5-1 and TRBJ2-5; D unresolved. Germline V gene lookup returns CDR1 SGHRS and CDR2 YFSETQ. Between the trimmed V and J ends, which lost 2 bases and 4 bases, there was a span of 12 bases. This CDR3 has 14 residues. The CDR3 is CASSFEDHGETQYF. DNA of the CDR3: TGCGCCAGCAGCTTTGAGGACCACGGAGAGACCCAGTACTTC.

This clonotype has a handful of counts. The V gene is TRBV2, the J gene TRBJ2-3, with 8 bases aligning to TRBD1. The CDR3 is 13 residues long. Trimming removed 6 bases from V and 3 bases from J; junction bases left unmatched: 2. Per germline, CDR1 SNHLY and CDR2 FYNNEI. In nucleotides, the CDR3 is TGTGCCAGCAGCAACAGGGGGACAGATACGCAGTATTTT. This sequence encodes CASSNRGTDTQYF.